The source of this T cell receptor beta chain is a study of spatial heterogeneity in lung cancer. Study-level points and caveats: Counts of expanded intratumoral alpha and beta TCRs tracked tumor mutation counts.

TCRdb processed the 5' RACE reads anew with MiXCR; each CDR3 protein has one entry. In the table there are about 20,000 distinct CDR3 sequences, more than 15% of which are singletons. Germline-derived CDR1 and CDR2 are MDHEN and SYDVKM. This CDR3 has 16 residues. V lost 5 bases, J lost 9 bases, and 11 bases stayed unmatched. Time point specified: sample taken at primary tumor resection. Concerning this clonotype: No antigen is known for it.

The source of this sequence is a female donor with early-stage non-small cell lung cancer. This chain joins TRBV28 and TRBJ2-1; 12 bases match TRBD1. Sequencing used lung tumor tissue, obtained at surgery. Here the CDR3 reads CASSPGPGQGAGEQFF. In nucleotides, the CDR3 is TGTGCCAGCAGTCCTGGCCCGGGACAGGGGGCTGGTGAGCAGTTCTTC. The full variable domain, with the rest looked up from reference TRBV28 and TRBJ2-1, is DVKVTQSSRYLVKRTGEKVFLECVQDMDHENMFWYRQDPGLGLRLIYFSYDVKMKEKGDIPEGYSVSREKKERFSLILESASTNQTSMYLCASSPGPGQGAGEQFFGPGTRLTVL.